The 30 T cell receptor beta chains below come from one sample, sequenced in a study of blood T cell repertoires in COVID-19. Here immunoSEQ multiplex PCR was the method, and the copy in TCRdb shows in-frame clones only, minus some. The sample contains just over 300,000 clones, approximately 89% of which appear only once. The source material was peripheral blood. These receptor sequences come from a woman aged 25 to 39 with COVID-19, enrolled during active disease.

This sequence joins TRBV5-6 and TRBJ1-6; TRBD1 is a possible D gene (5 bases). Trimming removed 2 bases from V and 8 bases from J, with 17 bases in between. The CDR3 totals 16 residues. CDR1 is SGHDT, CDR2 YYEEEE, per germline. CDR3 protein: CASSFQLGQGDSPLHF. The CDR3 DNA reads as TGTGCCAGCAGCTTTCAGTTAGGGCAGGGTGATTCACCCCTCCACTTT.

In nucleotides, the CDR3 is TGTGCCACCAGCAGAGATTCTCCTAGCCGGGAGACCCAGTACTTC. Its protein is CATSRDSPSRETQYF. The chain employs TRBV15 and TRBJ2-5, with D possibly TRBD2 on 5 matching bases. Per germline, CDR1 LNHNV and CDR2 YYDKDF (reference sequence). The CDR3 length is 15 residues. The V gene lost 0 bases and the J gene lost 5 bases, with 13 bases spanning the gap.

This rearrangement joins TRBV25-1 to TRBJ2-5; maybe TRBD2 (5 bases). CDR1 and CDR2 from the germline V gene are MGHDK and SYGVNS. Trimming removed 8 bases from V and 5 bases from J, with 6 bases in between. The CDR3 is 10 amino acids. The CDR3 region has the DNA TGTGCCAGCCGGAGGGAGACCCAGTACTTC. Encoded protein: CASRRETQYF. Complete variable domain (other parts from reference TRBV25-1 and TRBJ2-5): EADIYQTPRYLVIGTGKKITLECSQTMGHDKMYWYQQDPGMELHLIHYSYGVNSTEKGDLSSESTVSRIRTEHFPLTLESARPSHTSQYLCASRRETQYFGPGTRLLVL.

The gene calls are TRBV3-1 (or the pseudogene TRBV3-2) and TRBJ1-1; D call uncertain. The ends were cut back, 0 bases at V and 6 bases at J, with 17 bases in the middle. The CDR3 sequence is 16 residues long. Germline CDR1 LGHDT, CDR2 YNNKEL (reference sequence). CDR3 nucleotide sequence: TGTGCCAGCAGCCAAGAGGGAGGGTTACCCGGAGCTGAAGCTTTCTTT. Translating gives CASSQEGGLPGAEAFF.

The chain recombines TRBV6-5 with TRBJ1-1; D ambiguous. The CDR3 is 14 amino acids. CDR1 and CDR2 (germline): MNHEY, SVGAGI. Trimming took off 6 bases at V and 1 base at J, with 12 bases between the two ends. The CDR3 DNA follows: TGTGCCAGCAGGCTCCACAGCCCGAACACTGAAGCTTTCTTT. Encoded protein: CASRLHSPNTEAFF.

J is TRBJ1-2 and V is TRBV14; the match to TRBD1 covers 9 bases. Germline lookup yields CDR1 SGHDN and CDR2 FVKESK. CDR3 length: 15 amino acids. J was trimmed by 5 bases and V by 4 bases; bases with no gene match: 8. CDR3 in amino acids: CASSLRDRDVYGYTF. The CDR3 coding sequence is TGTGCCAGCAGCCTCCGGGACAGGGATGTGTATGGCTACACCTTC.

This clone occurred once. The rearrangement uses TRBV9 and TRBJ2-3; the match to TRBD2 covers 8 bases. This CDR3 is 16 amino acids long. V was clipped by 0 bases and J by 2 bases; unmatched bases: 5. Looked up from germline, CDR1 is SGDLS and CDR2 is YYNGEE. The CDR3 DNA sequence: TGTGCCAGCAGCGTAGGTCGGGGGGGCTTCACAGATACGCAGTATTTT. Translation: CASSVGRGGFTDTQYF.

The V and J genes are TRBV19 and TRBJ1-5; possible D gene TRBD1, 5 bases. The CDR3 spans 14 residues. Germline V gene lookup returns CDR1 LNHDA and CDR2 SQIVND (reference sequence). The V end was cut by 7 bases, the J end by 5 bases, with 15 bases between. The CDR3 DNA follows: TGTGCCAGTACCCTACAGGTATTAGATCAGCCCCAGCATTTT. This translates into CASTLQVLDQPQHF.

The chain carries TRBV12-3 or TRBV12-4 and TRBJ2-7; the D gene is possibly TRBD2 (5 bases). This CDR3 is built from 12 residues. The V and J ends lost 5 bases and 7 bases respectively, with 12 bases between them. In DNA form, the CDR3 reads TGTGCCAGCAGTACTATCGGGGTTGAGCAGTACTTC. It codes for CASSTIGVEQYF.

The count of this clone is one. The chain links TRBV19 to TRBJ2-7; D possibly corresponds to TRBD1 (5 bases). The CDR3 contains 15 residues. Trimming removed 3 bases from V and 2 bases from J, with 14 bases in between. Germline V gene data show CDR1 as LNHDA and CDR2 as SQIVND (reference sequence). The CDR3 reads CASSIGRRETYEQYF. The DNA of the CDR3 is TGTGCCAGTAGTATTGGGCGCAGGGAAACCTACGAGCAGTACTTC.

V gene TRBV5-4 combines with J gene TRBJ1-2; the D is unclear. Trimming took off 1 base at V and 3 bases at J, with 13 bases between the two ends. The germline CDR1 and CDR2 sequences are SGHNT and YYREEE (reference sequence). The CDR3 is made up of 15 amino acids. In DNA form, the CDR3 reads TGTGCCAGCAGCTTGCCAGGCCCGCCCGACTATGGCTACACCTTC. This codes for CASSLPGPPDYGYTF. Combining the CDR3 with reference TRBV5-4 and TRBJ1-2 gives the whole variable domain ETGVTQSPTHLIKTRGQQVTLRCSSQSGHNTVSWYQQALGQGPQFIFQYYREEENGRGNFPPRFSGLQFPNYSSELNVNALELDDSALYLCASSLPGPPDYGYTFGSGTRLTVV.

For this clone: Other DNA sequences in this specimen translate into the identical CDR3. This CDR3 is CASSLGRGDYGYTF. In DNA form, the CDR3 reads TGTGCCAGCAGCTTAGGCAGGGGAGACTATGGCTACACCTTC. V and J are TRBV7-9 and TRBJ1-2; maybe TRBD1 (6 bases). Trimming removed 1 base at V and 3 bases at J, with 9 bases between. CDR1 and CDR2 from the germline V gene are SEHNR and FQNEAQ (reference sequence). This CDR3 has 14 amino acids.

J is TRBJ1-3 and V is TRBV6-6, with 9 bases fitting TRBD1. CDR3 length: 16 residues. CDR1 is MNHNY, CDR2 SVGAGI, per germline (reference sequence). Losses at the gene ends were 0 bases for V and 2 bases for J; bases not matched to a gene: 2. Written as DNA, the CDR3 is TGTGCCAGCAGTTACTCGACAGGGGGGCCTGGAAACACCATATATTTT. Amino acid sequence: CASSYSTGGPGNTIYF.

The gene calls are TRBV30 and TRBJ1-4; no reliable D call. Trimming left V 4 bases short and J 0 bases short, with 12 bases between. The CDR3 is made up of 15 amino acids. Looked up from germline, CDR1 is GTSNPN and CDR2 is SVGIG (reference sequence). CDR3 nucleotide sequence: TGTGCCTGGACCCCCCCGGGAACAACTAATGAAAAACTGTTTTTT. Protein sequence: CAWTPPGTTNEKLFF.

This clone has a single count. The chain uses TRBV2 and TRBJ2-1; 13 nucleotides line up with TRBD2. Trimming took 8 bases from V and 2 from J; bases not matched to a gene: 6. CDR1 and CDR2 from the germline V gene are SNHLY and FYNNEI. The CDR3 covers 16 residues. DNA for the CDR3: TGTGCCAGCTCCGGGACTAGCGGGGCCCCCTACAATGAGCAGTTCTTC. Translated, it gives CASSGTSGAPYNEQFF.

The chain links TRBV29-1 to TRBJ1-5, with 11 bases that match TRBD1. The CDR3 is 13 residues long. Germline values: CDR1 SQVTM, CDR2 ANQGSEA. Trimming took 7 bases from V and 5 from J; bases not matched to a gene: 4. The CDR3 DNA sequence: TGCAGCGGCCGGGACAGGGGGTATCAGCCCCAGCATTTT. Encoded protein: CSGRDRGYQPQHF.

This sequence joins TRBV28 and TRBJ2-1; 11 bases agree with TRBD2. Losses at the gene ends were 4 bases for V and 2 bases for J; bases not matched to a gene: 10. Germline V gives CDR1 MDHEN, CDR2 SYDVKM. This CDR3 is built from 18 residues. The CDR3 DNA is TGTGCCAGCAGTTCGATCAGACTAGCGGGACTCCCCTACAATGAGCAGTTCTTC. As protein: CASSSIRLAGLPYNEQFF.

The chain carries TRBV29-1 and TRBJ2-3; TRBD2 aligns across 9 bases. The trim removed 7 bases at V and 4 bases at J, leaving 12 bases unmatched. CDR1 SQVTM and CDR2 ANQGSEA come from the germline V gene. This CDR3 is built from 15 residues. CDR3 region: CSADSGLARADTQYF. CDR3 DNA sequence: TGCAGCGCCGACTCGGGACTAGCCAGGGCAGATACGCAGTATTTT.

CDR3 amino acids: CASSFSGRALEPQHF. In nucleotides, the CDR3 is TGTGCCAGCAGTTTTTCGGGGAGGGCGTTGGAGCCCCAGCATTTT. The chain joins TRBV28 to TRBJ1-5; D gene ambiguous. Between the trimmed V and J ends, which lost 3 bases and 8 bases, there was a span of 17 bases. The CDR3 consists of 15 residues. CDR1 and CDR2 from the germline V gene are MDHEN and SYDVKM. The complete variable domain, with remaining parts taken from reference TRBV28 and TRBJ1-5, reads DVKVTQSSRYLVKRTGEKVFLECVQDMDHENMFWYRQDPGLGLRLIYFSYDVKMKEKGDIPEGYSVSREKKERFSLILESASTNQTSMYLCASSFSGRALEPQHFGDGTRLSIL.

The chain uses TRBV12-3 or TRBV12-4 and TRBJ1-5; D gene ambiguous. Trimming left V 3 bases short and J 12 bases short, with 9 bases between. This CDR3 region has 11 residues. CDR3 in DNA: TGTGCCAGCAGTTTTGGGGAGGGCCAGCATTTT. This translates into CASSFGEGQHF.

The chain is built from TRBV5-1 and TRBJ2-3; D ambiguous. This CDR3 is built from 15 residues. Trimming stripped 2 bases from V and 2 bases from J, with 12 bases between. Germline V gene lookup returns CDR1 SGHRS and CDR2 YFSETQ. DNA for the CDR3: TGCGCCAGCAGCTTAGTCGCACGGGTCACAGATACGCAGTATTTT. This encodes CASSLVARVTDTQYF. Combining the CDR3 with reference TRBV5-1 and TRBJ2-3 gives the whole variable domain KAGVTQTPRYLIKTRGQQVTLSCSPISGHRSVSWYQQTPGQGLQFLFEYFSETQRNKGNFPGRFSGRQFSNSRSEMNVSTLELGDSALYLCASSLVARVTDTQYFGPGTRLTVL.

The chain recombines TRBV2 with TRBJ1-5; D call uncertain. This CDR3 is built from 14 residues. Germline CDR1 is SNHLY and CDR2 is FYNNEI. Trimming stripped 3 bases from V and 5 bases from J, with 11 bases between. CDR3 coding DNA: TGTGCCAGCAGTGATATTGTTCGGGATCAGCCCCAGCATTTT. Amino acids: CASSDIVRDQPQHF.

The V gene is TRBV6-1, the J gene TRBJ1-4, with TRBD1 identical over 8 bases. Trimming at V came to 4 bases and at J to 7 bases, leaving 11 bases not matched to a gene. The CDR3 length is 16 residues. Germline V gene data show CDR1 as MNHNS and CDR2 as SASEGT. CDR3 coding DNA: TGTGCCAGCAGTGGTCAGGGGGCGCGAGGGGGTGAAAAACTGTTTTTT. Residues: CASSGQGARGGEKLFF.

The chain links TRBV27 to TRBJ1-4, with D possibly TRBD1 on 6 matching bases. The CDR3 is made up of 15 amino acids. Looked up from germline, CDR1 is MNHEY and CDR2 is SMNVEV (reference sequence). Trimming stripped 6 bases from V and 4 bases from J, with 15 bases between. The CDR3 DNA reads as TGTGCCAGCAGCCTGACGGGGGGCTTTAATGAAAAACTGTTTTTT. Its protein product is CASSLTGGFNEKLFF.

The chain couples TRBV5-4 to TRBJ2-1; no clear D. The CDR3 sequence is 15 residues long. V lost 0 bases and J lost 2, with 9 bases in between. The germline gives CDR1 SGHNT, CDR2 YYREEE (reference sequence). In DNA form, the CDR3 reads TGTGCCAGCAGCTTGGGGCCTTCCACCTACAATGAGCAGTTCTTC. Its protein is CASSLGPSTYNEQFF.

This clone was detected only a few times. This chain uses TRBV7-2 with TRBJ2-3; D is ambiguous. CDR3 length equals 12 residues. Germline V lookup: CDR1 SGHTA, CDR2 FQGNSA. The germline V and J ends were trimmed by 5 bases and 2 bases, with 5 bases remaining between them. The chain's CDR3 is CASSPYTDTQYF. CDR3 in DNA: TGTGCCAGCAGCCCCTACACAGATACGCAGTATTTT.

The V gene is TRBV4-1, the J gene TRBJ2-7; TRBD1 aligns across 11 bases. Losses at the gene ends were 2 bases for V and 4 bases for J; bases not matched to a gene: 7. The germline gives CDR1 MGHRA, CDR2 YSYEKL. This CDR3 has 16 amino acids. As DNA, the CDR3 is TGCGCCAGCAGCCAATCTTCCGGGACAGGGGGATACGAGCAGTACTTC. It is translated as CASSQSSGTGGYEQYF.

The J gene is TRBJ2-1, the V gene TRBV9; no reliable D call. This CDR3 region has 12 residues. V was pared by 2 bases and J by 8 bases, with 8 bases between. Germline lookup yields CDR1 SGDLS and CDR2 YYNGEE. In DNA form, the CDR3 reads TGTGCCAGCAGCGTCCTTCCCTATGAGCAGTTCTTC. It yields the protein CASSVLPYEQFF.

V gene TRBV7-3 combines with J gene TRBJ2-1; D is unresolved. V was trimmed by 1 base and J by 5 bases, leaving 9 bases between them. Germline V lookup: CDR1 SGHTA, CDR2 FQGTGA. This CDR3 is 14 amino acids long. CDR3 sequence (DNA): TGTGCCAGCAGCTTAATTGGGCCACACAATGAGCAGTTCTTC. Translation: CASSLIGPHNEQFF.

The chain joins TRBV7-9 to TRBJ2-3, with 13 bases fitting TRBD2. After removal of 4 bases from V and 4 bases from J, the junction contained 5 bases not matched to a gene. CDR1 and CDR2 (germline): SEHNR, FQNEAQ (reference sequence). This CDR3 has 16 residues. The CDR3 sequence: CASSSGLAGVADTQYF. CDR3 sequence (DNA): TGTGCCAGCAGCTCCGGACTAGCGGGGGTAGCAGATACGCAGTATTTT.